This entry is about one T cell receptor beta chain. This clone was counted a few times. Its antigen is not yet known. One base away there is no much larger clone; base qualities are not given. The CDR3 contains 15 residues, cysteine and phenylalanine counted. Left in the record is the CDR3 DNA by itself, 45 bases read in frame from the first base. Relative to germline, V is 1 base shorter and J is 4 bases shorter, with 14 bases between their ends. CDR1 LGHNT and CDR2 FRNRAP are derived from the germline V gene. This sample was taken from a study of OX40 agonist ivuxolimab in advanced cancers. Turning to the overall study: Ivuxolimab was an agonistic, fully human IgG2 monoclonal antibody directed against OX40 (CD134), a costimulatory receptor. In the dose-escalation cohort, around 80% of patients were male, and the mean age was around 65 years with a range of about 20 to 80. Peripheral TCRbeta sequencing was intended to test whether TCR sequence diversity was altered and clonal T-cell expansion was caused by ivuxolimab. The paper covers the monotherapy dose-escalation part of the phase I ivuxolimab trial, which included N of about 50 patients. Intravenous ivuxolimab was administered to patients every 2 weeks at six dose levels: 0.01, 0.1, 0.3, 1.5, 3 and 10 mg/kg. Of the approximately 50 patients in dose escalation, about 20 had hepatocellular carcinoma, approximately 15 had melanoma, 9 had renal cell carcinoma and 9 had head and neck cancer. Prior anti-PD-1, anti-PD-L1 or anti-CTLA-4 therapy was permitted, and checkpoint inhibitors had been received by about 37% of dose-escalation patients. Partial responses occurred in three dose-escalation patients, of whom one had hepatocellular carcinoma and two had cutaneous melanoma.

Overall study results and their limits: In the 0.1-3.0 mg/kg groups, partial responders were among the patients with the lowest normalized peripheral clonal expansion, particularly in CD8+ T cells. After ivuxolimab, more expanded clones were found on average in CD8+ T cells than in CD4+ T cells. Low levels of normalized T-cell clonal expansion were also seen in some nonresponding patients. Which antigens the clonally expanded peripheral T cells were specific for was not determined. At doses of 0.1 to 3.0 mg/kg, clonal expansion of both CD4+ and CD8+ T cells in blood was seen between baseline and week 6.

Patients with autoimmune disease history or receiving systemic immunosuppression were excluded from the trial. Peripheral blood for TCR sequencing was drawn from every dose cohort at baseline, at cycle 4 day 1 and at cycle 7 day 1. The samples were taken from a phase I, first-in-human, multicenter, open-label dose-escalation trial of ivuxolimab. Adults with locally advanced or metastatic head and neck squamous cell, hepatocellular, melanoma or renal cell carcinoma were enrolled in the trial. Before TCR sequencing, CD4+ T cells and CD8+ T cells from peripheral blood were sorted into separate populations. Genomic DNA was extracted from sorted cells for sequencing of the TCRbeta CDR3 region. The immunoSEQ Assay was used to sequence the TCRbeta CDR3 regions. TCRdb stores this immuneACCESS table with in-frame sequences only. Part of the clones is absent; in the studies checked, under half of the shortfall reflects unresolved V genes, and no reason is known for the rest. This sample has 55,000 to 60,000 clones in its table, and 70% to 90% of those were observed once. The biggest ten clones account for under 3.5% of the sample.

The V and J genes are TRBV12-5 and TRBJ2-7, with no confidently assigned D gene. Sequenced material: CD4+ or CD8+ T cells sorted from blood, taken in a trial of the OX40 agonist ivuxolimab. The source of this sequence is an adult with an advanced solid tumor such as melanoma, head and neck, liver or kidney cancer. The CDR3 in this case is CASGLGDSKLYEQYF. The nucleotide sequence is TGTGCTAGTGGTTTGGGCGACTCGAAGCTTTACGAGCAGTACTTC. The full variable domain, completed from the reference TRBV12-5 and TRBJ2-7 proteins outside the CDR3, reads DARVTQTPRHKVTEMGQEVTMRCQPILGHNTVFWYRQTMMQGLELLAYFRNRAPLDDSGMPKDRFSAEMPDATLATLKIQPSEPRDSAVYFCASGLGDSKLYEQYFGPGTRLTVT.